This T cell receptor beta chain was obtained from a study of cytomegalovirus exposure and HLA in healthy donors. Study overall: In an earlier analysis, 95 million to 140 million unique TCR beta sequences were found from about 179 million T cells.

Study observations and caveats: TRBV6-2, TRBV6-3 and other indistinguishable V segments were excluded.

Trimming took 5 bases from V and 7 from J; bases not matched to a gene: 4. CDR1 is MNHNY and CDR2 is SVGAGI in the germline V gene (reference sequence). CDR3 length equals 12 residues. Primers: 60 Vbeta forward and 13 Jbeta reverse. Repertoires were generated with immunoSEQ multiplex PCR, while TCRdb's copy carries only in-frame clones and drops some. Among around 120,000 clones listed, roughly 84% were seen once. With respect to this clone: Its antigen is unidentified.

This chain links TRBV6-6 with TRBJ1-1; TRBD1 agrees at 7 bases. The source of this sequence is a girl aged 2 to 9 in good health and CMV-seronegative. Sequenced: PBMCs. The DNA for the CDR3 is TGTGCCAGCAGTCAAAGGACAGGTGAAGCTTTCTTT. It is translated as CASSQRTGEAFF.